Listed below are T cell receptor beta chains from one sample, sequenced in a study of beta chain features in type 1 diabetes. Measured with immunoSEQ multiplex PCR; TCRdb has only the in-frame clones, and not every one. The data hold around 160,000 clones, with 9% to 10% observed a single time. The sample taken for sequencing was central memory CD4+ T cells from blood. These TCRs come from a woman aged 25-40 years with type 1 diabetes. CDR3s include the opening cysteine and the closing phenylalanine or tryptophan. D genes are given only for firm matches. Size tells how often a clone was seen (once, few, many) or the class of an expanded clone, and some rows leave it out.

D gene	V gene	clone size	J gene	CDR3 protein	CDR3 DNA
TRBD2	TRBV7-2	NA	TRBJ2-1	CASSRGLADYNEQFF	TGTGCCAGCAGCCGGGGACTAGCCGACTACAATGAGCAGTTCTTC
NA	TRBV9	few	TRBJ2-3	CASSEGLPDTQYF	TGTGCCAGCAGCGAGGGGCTGCCAGATACGCAGTATTTT
NA	TRBV25-1	NA	TRBJ2-7	CASTNSGIEQYF	TGTGCCAGCACCAATTCGGGGATCGAGCAGTACTTC
NA	TRBV5-6	NA	TRBJ2-5	CASSPRVVQETQYF	TGTGCCAGCAGTCCCCGGGTCGTACAAGAGACCCAGTACTTC
TRBD2	TRBV15	NA	TRBJ2-1	CATSRGNSGSNNEQFF	TGTGCCACCAGCAGAGGAAATAGCGGGAGTAACAATGAGCAGTTCTTC
TRBD2	TRBV4-1	NA	TRBJ2-7	CASSQEGLAGAPTYEQYF	TGCGCCAGCAGCCAAGAGGGACTAGCGGGAGCTCCTACCTACGAGCAGTACTTC
TRBD1	TRBV30	few	TRBJ2-7	CAWSGTDYEQYF	TGTGCCTGGTCAGGGACAGACTACGAGCAGTACTTC
TRBD1	TRBV5-1	few	TRBJ1-2	CASSLGPTGARYGYTF	TGCGCCAGCAGCTTGGGTCCCACAGGGGCGCGATATGGCTACACCTTC
NA	TRBV4-1	NA	TRBJ1-1	CASSHGVRGPGGTEAFF	TGCGCCAGCAGCCACGGTGTTCGGGGGCCCGGGGGGACTGAAGCTTTCTTT
NA	TRBV4-1	few	TRBJ2-1	CASSQGAALGVGEQFF	TGCGCCAGCAGCCAAGGAGCGGCACTAGGTGTAGGTGAGCAGTTCTTC
NA	TRBV28	NA	TRBJ1-3	CASSPPSQSSGNTIYF	TGTGCCAGCAGTCCGCCCTCTCAGTCCTCTGGAAACACCATATATTTT
NA	TRBV30	NA	TRBJ2-1	CAWSVPGSDEQFF	TGTGCCTGGAGTGTTCCCGGGAGCGATGAGCAGTTCTTC
TRBD1	TRBV5-1	few	TRBJ2-7	CASSLAQGTGVEQYF	TGCGCCAGCAGCTTGGCCCAAGGGACAGGGGTCGAGCAGTACTTC
TRBD2	TRBV5-1	few	TRBJ2-5	CASSLEAGAETQYF	TGCGCCAGCAGCTTGGAGGCGGGAGCCGAGACCCAGTACTTC
TRBD2	TRBV10-2	few	TRBJ2-5	CASSESGEGQTQYF	TGCGCCAGCAGTGAGTCTGGGGAGGGTCAGACCCAGTACTTC
NA	TRBV5-6	NA	TRBJ2-2	CASSLPQGGGELFF	TGTGCCAGCAGCCTGCCACAGGGCGGCGGGGAGCTGTTTTTT
NA	TRBV5-1	NA	TRBJ2-5	CASSTKPGLQETQYF	TGCGCCAGCAGTACCAAACCGGGACTGCAAGAGACCCAGTACTTC
NA	TRBV2	NA	TRBJ2-7	CASTSQGSAVGEQYF	TGTGCCAGCACGTCCCAGGGTAGTGCTGTTGGCGAGCAGTACTTC
TRBD1	TRBV5-1	few	TRBJ2-5	CASSYSTGGAETQYF	TGCGCCAGCAGCTATTCGACAGGGGGCGCTGAGACCCAGTACTTC
TRBD2	TRBV28	NA	TRBJ2-4	CASSFGGSGRSRNIQYF	TGTGCCAGCAGTTTCGGAGGTAGCGGGAGAAGTCGGAACATTCAGTACTTC
TRBD2	TRBV11-2	few	TRBJ2-7	CASRIAGVGAEQYF	TGTGCCAGCAGAATAGCGGGAGTTGGGGCGGAGCAGTACTTC
NA	TRBV2	few	TRBJ1-5	CASSGGGGPQQPQHF	TGTGCCAGCAGTGGAGGGGGGGGCCCTCAACAGCCCCAGCATTTT
NA	TRBV5-6	few	TRBJ1-2	CASSPAQGLYGYTF	TGTGCCAGCAGCCCCGCACAGGGCTTGTATGGCTACACCTTC
TRBD2	TRBV5-1	few	TRBJ2-7	CASRPGGSVYEQYF	TGCGCCAGCCGACCCGGCGGGAGTGTATACGAGCAGTACTTC
NA	TRBV15	few	TRBJ1-4	CATSRGGATNEKLFF	TGTGCCACCAGCCGGGGGGGGGCAACTAATGAAAAACTGTTTTTT
TRBD1	TRBV5-4	NA	TRBJ2-1	CASSGTVSFEQFF	TGTGCCAGCAGCGGGACAGTCTCCTTTGAGCAGTTCTTC
NA	TRBV5-1	NA	TRBJ2-1	CASSWGPNNEQFF	TGCGCCAGCAGCTGGGGGCCCAACAATGAGCAGTTCTTC
NA	TRBV28	NA	TRBJ2-2	CASSAPTGILGELFF	TGTGCCAGCAGTGCCCCCACAGGGATTTTGGGGGAGCTGTTTTTT
NA	TRBV15	NA	TRBJ1-4	CATSRVPPGASNEKLFF	TGTGCCACCAGCAGAGTTCCCCCAGGGGCGTCTAATGAAAAACTGTTTTTT
NA	TRBV30	NA	TRBJ2-3	CASWTRVTDTQYF	TGTGCCTCCTGGACTCGGGTTACAGATACGCAGTATTTT
NA	TRBV5-4	few	TRBJ2-5	CAGAAGGQLETQYF	TGTGCCGGCGCCGCCGGGGGGCAATTGGAGACCCAGTACTTC
TRBD1	TRBV18	few	TRBJ2-7	CASSRAQGTYEQYF	TGTGCCAGCTCACGCGCACAGGGGACCTACGAGCAGTACTTC
TRBD2	TRBV28	many	TRBJ2-1	CASRPTGTSGDNEQFF	TGTGCCAGCAGACCAACCGGGACTAGCGGAGACAATGAGCAGTTCTTC
TRBD1	TRBV30	few	TRBJ2-1	CALTQGDPYNEQFF	TGTGCCTTAACACAGGGGGACCCCTACAATGAGCAGTTCTTC
TRBD1	TRBV7-9	few	TRBJ1-4	CASSPLNSQGGKLFF	TGTGCCAGCAGCCCGTTAAACTCCCAGGGGGGAAAACTGTTTTTT
NA	TRBV6-1	few	TRBJ1-1	CASNLQRRGPEAFF	TGTGCCAGCAACCTCCAAAGAAGGGGCCCTGAAGCTTTCTTT
TRBD1	TRBV5-6	NA	TRBJ1-2	CASRWGQNYGYTF	TGTGCCAGCAGATGGGGACAGAACTATGGCTACACCTTC
TRBD1	TRBV4-1	NA	TRBJ1-2	CASSQQGDYGYTF	TGCGCCAGCAGCCAACAGGGGGACTATGGCTACACCTTC
TRBD2	TRBV19	few	TRBJ2-1	CASSKGTRSYNEQFF	TGTGCCAGTAGTAAGGGGACTAGGAGTTACAATGAGCAGTTCTTC
NA	TRBV14	many	TRBJ2-1	CASSSFRVYNEQFF	TGTGCCAGCAGTTCTTTTCGTGTATACAATGAGCAGTTCTTC
TRBD1	TRBV6-4	few	TRBJ2-7	CASSDGNGPGQGIHEQYF	TGTGCCAGCAGTGACGGGAATGGACCGGGACAGGGTATACACGAGCAGTACTTC
NA	TRBV21-1	few	TRBJ1-1	CASRGGTGGWNTEAFF	TGTGCCAGCAGGGGGGGGACAGGGGGTTGGAACACTGAAGCTTTCTTT
TRBD2	TRBV4-2	NA	TRBJ2-2	CASSRNGVLAGTNTGELFF	TGTGCCAGCAGCCGCAATGGGGTGCTAGCGGGGACGAACACCGGGGAGCTGTTTTTT
TRBD1	TRBV11-2	NA	TRBJ2-2	CASSFDRAGTGELFF	TGTGCCAGCAGCTTCGACAGGGCCGGCACCGGGGAGCTGTTTTTT
TRBD1	TRBV6-5	few	TRBJ1-5	CASRTGSSNQPQHF	TGTGCCAGCAGGACAGGGAGTAGCAATCAGCCCCAGCATTTT
TRBD2	TRBV19	few	TRBJ2-1	CASSIKTSGRNEQFF	TGTGCCAGTAGTATTAAGACTAGCGGGAGAAATGAGCAGTTCTTC
NA	TRBV5-1	many	TRBJ2-2	CASSATRENTGELFF	TGCGCCAGCAGCGCGACTAGGGAGAACACCGGGGAGCTGTTTTTT
NA	TRBV6-6	NA	TRBJ1-2	CASRTGYLLNYGYTF	TGTGCCAGCAGAACAGGGTACCTACTGAACTATGGCTACACCTTC
TRBD1	TRBV7-2	few	TRBJ2-1	CASSPRLRQGAGEQFF	TGTGCCAGCAGCCCGCGATTGCGGCAGGGGGCGGGTGAGCAGTTCTTC
NA	TRBV11-1	few	TRBJ2-7	CASSLYWDSSYEQYF	TGTGCCAGCAGCCTCTACTGGGACTCCTCCTACGAGCAGTACTTC
TRBD2	TRBV28	few	TRBJ2-1	CASSPYKAGAYNEQFF	TGTGCCAGCAGTCCTTATAAAGCGGGAGCCTACAATGAGCAGTTCTTC
TRBD1	TRBV2	few	TRBJ1-5	CASSGRDRFAQPQHF	TGTGCCAGCAGTGGGCGGGACAGGTTTGCACAGCCCCAGCATTTT
TRBD2	TRBV29-1	few	TRBJ2-7	CSVDGRLAGGVTEQYF	TGCAGCGTTGACGGCAGACTAGCGGGAGGAGTAACGGAGCAGTACTTC
TRBD1	TRBV29-1	many	TRBJ1-1	CSVSQGLSEAFF	TGCAGCGTTTCACAGGGGTTATCTGAAGCTTTCTTT
NA	TRBV6-1	few	TRBJ2-7	CASSALSGSLYEQYF	TGTGCCAGCAGTGCCCTTTCCGGGTCCCTCTACGAGCAGTACTTC
TRBD1	TRBV4-1	few	TRBJ2-7	CASSRRDRVFEQYF	TGCGCCAGCAGCCGTCGGGACAGGGTTTTCGAGCAGTACTTC
TRBD1	TRBV29-1	many	TRBJ2-1	CSVQTGDEQFF	TGCAGCGTACAAACAGGGGATGAGCAGTTCTTC
TRBD1	TRBV7-7	NA	TRBJ2-1	CASSYGQGAYNEQFF	TGTGCTAGCAGCTACGGACAGGGGGCCTACAATGAGCAGTTCTTC
TRBD1	TRBV5-4	many	TRBJ2-2	CASSSQGAGELFF	TGTGCCAGCAGCTCGCAGGGGGCCGGGGAGCTGTTTTTT